These T cell receptor beta chains were read from a single sample in a study of blood T cell repertoires in COVID-19. The repertoire was sequenced with immunoSEQ multiplex PCR; TCRdb's copy has only in-frame clones and lacks some. This sample yields 400,000 to 550,000 clones, of which approximately 90% are seen a single time; almost 2% belongs to the top ten. The sample comprised PBMCs or T cells enriched from blood (not recorded which). These receptors came from a woman between 18 and 29 years old with acute COVID-19. CDR3s include the opening cysteine and the closing phenylalanine or tryptophan. Each record gives: J gene, V gene, D gene, CDR3 protein. The D gene is left open where the match is weak.

>TRBJ2-1|TRBV5-1|TRBD1
CASSWGQARDEQFF
>TRBJ1-4|TRBV18|TRBD1
CASSPSGQGALSNEKLFF
>TRBJ2-7|TRBV6-2/TRBV6-3|TRBD2
CASSYASGITGF
>TRBJ2-7|TRBV6-5|TRBD1
CASSYSDTGASYEQYF
>TRBJ1-5|TRBV2|-
CASSGGIQPQHF
>TRBJ1-5|TRBV7-8|TRBD1
CASSPDRDGGNQPQHF
>TRBJ2-1|TRBV5-1|TRBD2
CASGREGGDEQFF
>TRBJ2-1|TRBV11-2|-
CASSLRTSSYNEQFF
>TRBJ2-3|TRBV10-3|-
CAIARATGSLSLDTQYF
>TRBJ1-1|TRBV2|-
CASSGQMNTEAFF